The TCR beta chain described here comes from a study of blood T cells in healthy people across ages. Study-level findings and limits: The percentage of naive T cells correlated strongly with TCR beta diversity. Naive and antigen-experienced cells could not be conclusively compared, given unsorted PBMCs. Greater diversity and more naive CD4+ cells were seen in long-lived donors than in aged donors.

Regarding this clonotype: Its antigen remains unidentified.

Per sample, extraction of total RNA gave at least 5.5 micrograms in every case. With 6 bases removed from V and 5 bases from J, the gap between germline ends came to 19 bases. This CDR3 contains 15 residues. Looked up from germline, CDR1 is SNHLY and CDR2 is FYNNEI. Next came a second PCR, run for roughly 6 to 11 cycles, which used a sample-barcoded 5' primer along with a J-beta primer mix. A single record per CDR3 protein comes from TCRdb applying MiXCR to the 5' RACE reads. Of roughly 2 million distinct CDR3 sequences listed, roughly 52% are singletons. The sequenced material came from blood. The chain is built from TRBV2 and TRBJ2-5; D is ambiguous. The clonotype was recovered from a woman in her 40s in good health. This CDR3 is CASSQSKGLGETQYF. The CDR3 DNA reads TGTGCCAGCAGCCAATCGAAGGGATTGGGGGAGACCCAGTACTTC.